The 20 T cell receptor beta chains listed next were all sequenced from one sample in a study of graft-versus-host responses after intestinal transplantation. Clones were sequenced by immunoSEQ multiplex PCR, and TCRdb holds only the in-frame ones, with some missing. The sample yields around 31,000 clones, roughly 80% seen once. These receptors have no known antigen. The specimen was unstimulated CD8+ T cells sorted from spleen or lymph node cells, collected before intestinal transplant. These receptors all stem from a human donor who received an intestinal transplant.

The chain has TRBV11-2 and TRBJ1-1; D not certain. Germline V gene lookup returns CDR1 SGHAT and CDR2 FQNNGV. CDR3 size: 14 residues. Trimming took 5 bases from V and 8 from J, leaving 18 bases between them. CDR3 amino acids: CASSPPLEPSEAFF. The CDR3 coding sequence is TGTGCCAGCAGCCCTCCATTGGAGCCGTCGGAAGCTTTCTTT.

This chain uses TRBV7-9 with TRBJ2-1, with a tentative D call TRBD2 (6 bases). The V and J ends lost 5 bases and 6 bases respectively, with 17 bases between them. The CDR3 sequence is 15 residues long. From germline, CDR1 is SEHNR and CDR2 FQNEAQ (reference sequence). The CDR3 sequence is CASSPDLGTFNEQFF. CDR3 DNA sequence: TGTGCCAGCAGCCCGGACCTTGGGACTTTCAATGAGCAGTTCTTC.

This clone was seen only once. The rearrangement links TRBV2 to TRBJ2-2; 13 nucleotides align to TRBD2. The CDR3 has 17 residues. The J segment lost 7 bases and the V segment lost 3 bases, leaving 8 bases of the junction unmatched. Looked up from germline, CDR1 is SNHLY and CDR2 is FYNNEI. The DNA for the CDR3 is TGTGCCAGCAGTGACACGACTAGCGGGGGGACCAACGGGGAGCTGTTTTTT. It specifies CASSDTTSGGTNGELFF.

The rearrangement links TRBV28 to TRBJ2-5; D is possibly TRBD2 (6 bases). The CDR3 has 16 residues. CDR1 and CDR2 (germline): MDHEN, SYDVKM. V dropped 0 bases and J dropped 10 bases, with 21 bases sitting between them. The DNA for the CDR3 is TGTGCCAGCAGTTTATGGGAGGGATTAGCTGGTCAGGTCCAGTACTTC. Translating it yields CASSLWEGLAGQVQYF.

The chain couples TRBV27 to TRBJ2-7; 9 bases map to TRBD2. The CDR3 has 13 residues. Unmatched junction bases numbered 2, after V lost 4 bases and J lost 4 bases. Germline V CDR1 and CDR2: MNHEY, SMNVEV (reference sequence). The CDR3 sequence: CASSSGLAYEQYF. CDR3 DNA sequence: TGTGCCAGCAGTTCGGGACTAGCTTACGAGCAGTACTTC.

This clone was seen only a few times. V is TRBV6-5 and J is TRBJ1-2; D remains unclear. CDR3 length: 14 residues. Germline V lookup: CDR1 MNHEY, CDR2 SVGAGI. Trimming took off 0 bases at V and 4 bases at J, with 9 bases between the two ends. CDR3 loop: CASSYSMGSYGYTF. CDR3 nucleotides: TGTGCCAGCAGTTACTCGATGGGCTCCTATGGCTACACCTTC.

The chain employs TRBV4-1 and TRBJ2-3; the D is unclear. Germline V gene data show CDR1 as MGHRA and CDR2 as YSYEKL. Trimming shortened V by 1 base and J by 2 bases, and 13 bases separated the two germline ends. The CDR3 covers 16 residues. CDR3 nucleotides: TGCGCCAGCAGCCAAGGGCTCCGCGGAGACACAGATACGCAGTATTTT. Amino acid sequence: CASSQGLRGDTDTQYF.

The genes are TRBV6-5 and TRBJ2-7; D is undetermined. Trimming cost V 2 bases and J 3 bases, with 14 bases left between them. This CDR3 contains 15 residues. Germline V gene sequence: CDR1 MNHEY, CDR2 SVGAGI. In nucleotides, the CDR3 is TGTGCCAGCAGTTACGGTTGGGCTGATTACTACGAGCAGTACTTC. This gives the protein CASSYGWADYYEQYF.

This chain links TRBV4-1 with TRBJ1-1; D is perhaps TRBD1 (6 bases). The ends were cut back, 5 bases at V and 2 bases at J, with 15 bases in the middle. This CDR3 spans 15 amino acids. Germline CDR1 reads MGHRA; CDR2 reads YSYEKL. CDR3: CASSNPGHLNTEAFF. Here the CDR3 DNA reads TGCGCCAGCAGCAATCCGGGACACCTTAACACTGAAGCTTTCTTT.

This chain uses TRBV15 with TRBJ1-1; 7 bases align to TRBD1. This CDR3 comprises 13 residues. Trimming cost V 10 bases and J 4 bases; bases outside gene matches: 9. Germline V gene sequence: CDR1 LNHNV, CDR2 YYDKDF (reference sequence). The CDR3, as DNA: TGTGCCAGTCAGGACAGGCTGGGCACTGAAGCTTTCTTT. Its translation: CASQDRLGTEAFF.

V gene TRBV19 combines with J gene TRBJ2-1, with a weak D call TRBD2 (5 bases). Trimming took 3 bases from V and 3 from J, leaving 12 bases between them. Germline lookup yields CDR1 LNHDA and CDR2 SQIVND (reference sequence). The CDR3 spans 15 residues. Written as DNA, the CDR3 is TGTGCCAGTAGTATTTCGGACTCAAACTACAATGAGCAGTTCTTC. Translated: CASSISDSNYNEQFF. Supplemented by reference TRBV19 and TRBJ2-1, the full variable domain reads DGGITQSPKYLFRKEGQNVTLSCEQNLNHDAMYWYRQDPGQGLRLIYYSQIVNDFQKGDIAEGYSVSREKKESFPLTVTSAQKNPTAFYLCASSISDSNYNEQFFGPGTRLTVL.

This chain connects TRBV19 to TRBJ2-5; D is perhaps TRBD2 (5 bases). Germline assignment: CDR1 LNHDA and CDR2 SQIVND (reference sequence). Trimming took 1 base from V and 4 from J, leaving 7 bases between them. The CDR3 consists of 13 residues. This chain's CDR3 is CASSIGGVETQYF. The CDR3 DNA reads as TGTGCCAGTAGTATAGGGGGAGTAGAGACCCAGTACTTC.

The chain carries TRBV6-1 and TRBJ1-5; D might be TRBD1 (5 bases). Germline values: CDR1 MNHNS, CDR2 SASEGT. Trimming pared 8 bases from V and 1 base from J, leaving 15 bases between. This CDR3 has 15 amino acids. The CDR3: CASYRGAGSNQPQHF. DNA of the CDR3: TGTGCCAGCTACCGTGGGGCCGGCAGCAATCAGCCCCAGCATTTT.

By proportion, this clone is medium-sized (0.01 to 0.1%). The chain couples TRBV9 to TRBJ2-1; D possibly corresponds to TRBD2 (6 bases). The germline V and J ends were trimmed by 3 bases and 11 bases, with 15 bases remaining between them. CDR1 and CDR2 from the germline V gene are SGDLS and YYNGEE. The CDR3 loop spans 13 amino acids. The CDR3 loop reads CASSARLSGQQFF. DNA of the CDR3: TGTGCCAGCAGCGCGAGACTGAGCGGGCAGCAGTTCTTC.

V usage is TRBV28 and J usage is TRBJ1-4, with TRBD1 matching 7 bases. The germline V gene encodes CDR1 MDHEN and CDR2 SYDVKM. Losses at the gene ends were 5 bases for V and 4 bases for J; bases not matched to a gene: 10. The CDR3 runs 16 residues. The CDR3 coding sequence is TGTGCCAGCAGTCCCCTAGACAGGGAAGTTAATGAAAAACTGTTTTTT. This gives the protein CASSPLDREVNEKLFF.

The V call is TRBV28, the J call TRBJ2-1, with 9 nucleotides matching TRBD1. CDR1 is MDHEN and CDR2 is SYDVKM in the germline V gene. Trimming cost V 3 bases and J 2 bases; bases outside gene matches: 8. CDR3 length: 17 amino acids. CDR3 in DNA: TGTGCCAGCAGTTTGCCCCGGGACAGGGATACCTACAATGAGCAGTTCTTC. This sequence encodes CASSLPRDRDTYNEQFF.

The CDR3 nucleotides are TGTGCCAGCAGCTTTCGACAGGGGATGGGCAATGAGCAGTTCTTC. It is translated as CASSFRQGMGNEQFF. The V call is TRBV7-9, the J call TRBJ2-1; 8 nucleotides agree with TRBD1. The V and J ends lost 3 bases and 6 bases, in that order; junction bases with no gene match: 7. CDR1 is SEHNR and CDR2 is FQNEAQ in the germline V gene (reference sequence). The CDR3 loop spans 15 amino acids.

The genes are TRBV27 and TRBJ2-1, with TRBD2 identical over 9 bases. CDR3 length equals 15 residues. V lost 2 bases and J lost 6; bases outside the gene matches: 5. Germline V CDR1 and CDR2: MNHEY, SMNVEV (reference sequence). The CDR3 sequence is CASSLGASGANEQFF. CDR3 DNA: TGTGCCAGCAGTTTAGGGGCTAGCGGGGCCAATGAGCAGTTCTTC.

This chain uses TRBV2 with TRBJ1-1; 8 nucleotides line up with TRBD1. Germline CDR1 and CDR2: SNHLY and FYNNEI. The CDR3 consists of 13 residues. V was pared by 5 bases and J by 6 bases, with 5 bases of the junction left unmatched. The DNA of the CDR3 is TGTGCCAGCAGTTCAGGGGGCGACTCTGAAGCTTTCTTT. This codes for CASSSGGDSEAFF.

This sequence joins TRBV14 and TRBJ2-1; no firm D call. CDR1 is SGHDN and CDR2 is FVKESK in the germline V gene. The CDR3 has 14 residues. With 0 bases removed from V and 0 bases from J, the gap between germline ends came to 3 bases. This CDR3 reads CASSQDGSYNEQFF. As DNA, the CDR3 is TGTGCCAGCAGCCAAGACGGCTCCTACAATGAGCAGTTCTTC.